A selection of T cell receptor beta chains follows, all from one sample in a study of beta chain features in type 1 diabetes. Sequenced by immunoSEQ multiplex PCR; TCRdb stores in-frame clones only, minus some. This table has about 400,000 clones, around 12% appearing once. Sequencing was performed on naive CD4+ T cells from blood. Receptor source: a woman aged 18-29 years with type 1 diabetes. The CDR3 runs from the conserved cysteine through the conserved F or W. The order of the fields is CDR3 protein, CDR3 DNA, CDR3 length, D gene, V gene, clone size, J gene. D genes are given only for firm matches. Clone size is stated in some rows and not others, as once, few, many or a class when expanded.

CASRPTGTYEQYF,TGTGCCAGCAGGCCGACAGGTACCTACGAGCAGTACTTC,13,.,TRBV6-5,few,TRBJ2-7
CASSAQGAGNNSPLHF,TGTGCCAGCAGCGCACAGGGGGCAGGGAATAATTCACCCCTCCACTTT,16,TRBD1,TRBV9,few,TRBJ1-6
CASRAQILNTEAFF,TGTGCCAGTAGGGCCCAGATTCTGAACACTGAAGCTTTCTTT,14,.,TRBV19,few,TRBJ1-1
CASSFWSPYGYTF,TGTGCCAGCAGCTTCTGGAGCCCCTATGGCTACACCTTC,13,.,TRBV5-8,.,TRBJ1-2
CASKTGTDTQYF,TGCGCCAGCAAAACAGGCACAGATACGCAGTATTTT,12,.,TRBV5-1,.,TRBJ2-3
CASSQLQGAAQPQHF,TGCGCCAGCAGCCAGTTACAGGGGGCTGCTCAGCCCCAGCATTTT,15,TRBD1,TRBV4-1,.,TRBJ1-5
CAISQSSGSRNIQYF,TGTGCCATCAGCCAGTCTAGCGGGAGCCGGAACATTCAGTACTTC,15,TRBD2,TRBV10-3,.,TRBJ2-4
CASSERDNNQPQHF,TGTGCCAGCAGCGAAAGGGACAACAATCAGCCCCAGCATTTT,14,.,TRBV5-6,few,TRBJ1-5
CASSPRWTDTQYF,TGTGCCAGCTCTCCGCGATGGACAGATACGCAGTATTTT,13,.,TRBV18,.,TRBJ2-3
CASSFQGGGFEQYF,TGTGCCAGCAGTTTTCAAGGGGGCGGGTTCGAGCAGTACTTC,14,TRBD1,TRBV28,few,TRBJ2-7
CASKSAGGIYEQYF,TGTGCCAGCAAATCAGCGGGAGGGATCTACGAGCAGTACTTC,14,TRBD2,TRBV27,few,TRBJ2-7
CASSQGTGNIQETQYF,TGCGCCAGCAGCCAGGGGACAGGGAACATCCAAGAGACCCAGTACTTC,16,TRBD1,TRBV4-3,.,TRBJ2-5
CASSLGTSVGTQYF,TGTGCCAGCAGCTTAGGGACTAGCGTAGGAACCCAGTACTTC,14,TRBD2,TRBV7-2,.,TRBJ2-5
CASSSGGTDTQYF,TGCGCCAGCAGTTCCGGGGGCACAGATACGCAGTATTTT,13,.,TRBV5-1,.,TRBJ2-3
CASSQGQGLYGYTF,TGTGCCAGCTCACAAGGACAGGGTCTTTATGGCTACACCTTC,14,TRBD1,TRBV18,.,TRBJ1-2
CATSRDPYGYTF,TGTGCCACCAGCAGAGATCCATATGGCTACACCTTC,12,.,TRBV15,.,TRBJ1-2
CASSLERGEVNSPLHF,TGCGCCAGCAGCTTGGAACGGGGGGAGGTTAATTCACCCCTCCACTTT,16,.,TRBV5-1,.,TRBJ1-6
CASSQTQGAGELFF,TGCGCCAGCAGCCAGACCCAGGGGGCCGGGGAGCTGTTTTTT,14,TRBD1,TRBV4-3,.,TRBJ2-2
CSVWPGLADYEQYF,TGCAGCGTTTGGCCCGGACTAGCGGACTACGAGCAGTACTTC,14,TRBD2,TRBV29-1,.,TRBJ2-7
CASNPQGSAETQYF,TGTGCCAGCAACCCACAGGGTTCGGCAGAGACCCAGTACTTC,14,.,TRBV5-4,.,TRBJ2-5
CASSAVTATNEKLFF,TGCGCCAGCAGCGCCGTAACTGCAACTAATGAAAAACTGTTTTTT,15,.,TRBV5-1,.,TRBJ1-4
CASSLAGGSGEQFF,TGTGCCAGCAGTCTAGCGGGGGGGTCAGGTGAGCAGTTCTTC,14,TRBD2,TRBV25-1,few,TRBJ2-1
CATQARVAGGHNEQFF,TGTGCCACCCAAGCCAGGGTCGCGGGGGGGCACAATGAGCAGTTCTTC,16,TRBD2,TRBV11-2,.,TRBJ2-1
CASSQGLGPNGVEQYF,TGCGCCAGCAGCCAAGGGCTTGGGCCCAACGGGGTCGAGCAGTACTTC,16,.,TRBV4-3,few,TRBJ2-7
CASSSPGANVLTF,TGTGCCAGCAGCTCCCCGGGGGCCAACGTCCTGACTTTC,13,.,TRBV11-3,few,TRBJ2-6
CASSLPLTNRNNEKLFF,TGTGCCAGCAGCTTGCCCCTGACGAACAGGAATAATGAAAAACTGTTTTTT,17,.,TRBV7-9,few,TRBJ1-4
CSVESTLQETQYF,TGCAGCGTTGAATCTACACTACAAGAGACCCAGTACTTC,13,.,TRBV29-1,few,TRBJ2-5
CASSIVYRGRYTEAFF,TGTGCCAGTAGTATTGTCTACAGGGGCCGCTACACTGAAGCTTTCTTT,16,TRBD1,TRBV19,.,TRBJ1-1
CASSSMWGGTHEQYF,TGTGCCAGCAGTTCTATGTGGGGGGGGACCCACGAGCAGTACTTC,15,TRBD2,TRBV6-6,.,TRBJ2-7
CASSWAGTSPSGELFF,TGTGCCAGCAGCTGGGCCGGGACTAGCCCCTCCGGGGAGCTGTTTTTT,16,TRBD2,TRBV5-6,.,TRBJ2-2
CASSMTRSSYNEQFF,TGTGCCAGCAGCATGACTAGGAGCTCCTACAATGAGCAGTTCTTC,15,.,TRBV7-2,.,TRBJ2-1
CATLWTGTDTQYF,TGTGCCACACTATGGACAGGGACAGATACGCAGTATTTT,13,TRBD1,TRBV10-3,few,TRBJ2-3
CASSPGDRKETQYF,TGCGCCAGCAGCCCGGGGGACAGAAAAGAGACCCAGTACTTC,14,.,TRBV5-1,.,TRBJ2-5
CSVFFPGQGALEQFF,TGCAGCGTTTTTTTTCCCGGACAGGGGGCCTTAGAGCAGTTCTTC,15,TRBD1,TRBV29-1,.,TRBJ2-1
CASGLAPGGFNTEAFF,TGTGCTAGTGGTTTGGCCCCGGGAGGTTTTAACACTGAAGCTTTCTTT,16,.,TRBV12-5,.,TRBJ1-1
CACRGQVKGQPQHF,TGTGCCTGCCGGGGACAGGTTAAAGGGCAGCCCCAGCATTTT,14,TRBD1,TRBV19,few,TRBJ1-5
CASSIDFWTGELFF,TGTGCCAGTAGTATCGACTTTTGGACCGGGGAGCTGTTTTTT,14,.,TRBV19,few,TRBJ2-2
CSADRPNTGELFF,TGCAGCGCCGACAGACCCAACACCGGGGAGCTGTTTTTT,13,.,TRBV29-1,few,TRBJ2-2
CASSPGQGDEKLFF,TGTGCCAGCTCGCCGGGACAGGGTGATGAAAAACTGTTTTTT,14,TRBD1,TRBV18,few,TRBJ1-4